The rows below give T cell receptor beta chains drawn from one sample of a study of control samples from healthy donors and cancer patients. Method: immunoSEQ multiplex PCR; TCRdb's copy keeps in-frame clones and lacks some. This sample yields a few hundred thousand clones, of which approximately 90% are seen a single time; more than 6% belongs to the top ten. The sequenced sample consisted of PBMCs. The receptors were gathered from a man aged 40-50 years with head and neck cancer. The CDR3 runs from the conserved cysteine through the conserved F or W. D genes are given only for firm matches. For some rows the clone size is stated as once, few or many, or as a class when expanded; others skip it.

d_gene: TRBD2; v_gene: TRBV7-2; j_gene: TRBJ2-6; abundance: NA; CDR3nt: TGTGCCAGCAGCTTCCATAGCGGGGGGGCTTCCGGGGCCAACGTCCTGACTTTC; CDR3aa: CASSFHSGGASGANVLTF
d_gene: TRBD1; v_gene: TRBV20-1; j_gene: TRBJ1-5; abundance: NA; CDR3nt: TGCAGTGCTAGTGGACAGGATTATAGCAATCAGCCCCAGCATTTT; CDR3aa: CSASGQDYSNQPQHF
d_gene: TRBD1; v_gene: TRBV24-1; j_gene: TRBJ2-5; abundance: NA; CDR3nt: TGTGCCACCAGTGATCGGGGACAGGGGGAGACCCAGTACTTC; CDR3aa: CATSDRGQGETQYF
d_gene: TRBD2; v_gene: TRBV4-2; j_gene: TRBJ2-5; abundance: NA; CDR3nt: TGTGCCAGCAGCCACCCGTTTAGCGGGGGACGGGAGACCCAGTACTTC; CDR3aa: CASSHPFSGGRETQYF
d_gene: TRBD2; v_gene: TRBV29-1; j_gene: TRBJ2-7; abundance: once; CDR3nt: TGCAGCGTTACCGGGACTATAAACTACGAGCAGTACTTC; CDR3aa: CSVTGTINYEQYF
d_gene: NA; v_gene: TRBV19; j_gene: TRBJ2-7; abundance: many; CDR3nt: TGTGCCAGTAGTTCGTTCTGGCGGGGATCCTACGAGCAGTACTTC; CDR3aa: CASSSFWRGSYEQYF
d_gene: NA; v_gene: TRBV5-1; j_gene: TRBJ1-3; abundance: NA; CDR3nt: TGCGCCAGCAGCTTCCTCGGGGCGCAGGGAAACACCATATATTTT; CDR3aa: CASSFLGAQGNTIYF
d_gene: NA; v_gene: TRBV15; j_gene: TRBJ1-5; abundance: NA; CDR3nt: TGTGCCACCAGCAGAGATCTCCGGGACCAGCCCCAGCATTTT; CDR3aa: CATSRDLRDQPQHF
d_gene: TRBD1; v_gene: TRBV2; j_gene: TRBJ2-7; abundance: few; CDR3nt: TGTGCCAGCAGTCCGACCGACAGGGGAAGCGAGCAGTACTTC; CDR3aa: CASSPTDRGSEQYF
d_gene: TRBD1; v_gene: TRBV12-5; j_gene: TRBJ1-5; abundance: NA; CDR3nt: TGTGCTAGTGTGGCAGGGGGAACCAATCAGCCCCAGCATTTT; CDR3aa: CASVAGGTNQPQHF
d_gene: NA; v_gene: TRBV5-1; j_gene: TRBJ1-4; abundance: NA; CDR3nt: TGCGCCAGCACCGCAGAGGGCAGGGATGACGAAAAACTGTTTTTT; CDR3aa: CASTAEGRDDEKLFF
d_gene: NA; v_gene: TRBV5-6; j_gene: TRBJ2-6; abundance: NA; CDR3nt: TGTGCCAGCAGCTTGGGGGGACGGAACTCTGGGGCCAACGTCCTGACTTTC; CDR3aa: CASSLGGRNSGANVLTF
d_gene: NA; v_gene: TRBV5-6; j_gene: TRBJ1-2; abundance: NA; CDR3nt: TGTGCCAGCAGCTCGGCGGGGGACCTATGGCGTGGCTACACCTTC; CDR3aa: CASSSAGDLWRGYTF
d_gene: NA; v_gene: TRBV19; j_gene: TRBJ1-2; abundance: NA; CDR3nt: TGTGCCAGTAGTATAAGACAAGGCTCTTCCCCCTACTATGGCTACACCTTC; CDR3aa: CASSIRQGSSPYYGYTF
d_gene: TRBD1; v_gene: TRBV5-8; j_gene: TRBJ2-1; abundance: NA; CDR3nt: TGTGCCAGCAGCTTGGACAGGGGGCGGTACAATGAGCAGTTCTTC; CDR3aa: CASSLDRGRYNEQFF
d_gene: NA; v_gene: TRBV2; j_gene: TRBJ1-4; abundance: NA; CDR3nt: TGTGCCAGCAGTACGGCCCGCCGGGCCGAAAAACTGTTTTTT; CDR3aa: CASSTARRAEKLFF
d_gene: TRBD2; v_gene: TRBV27; j_gene: TRBJ2-7; abundance: NA; CDR3nt: TGTGCCAGCATGCCAGACGCTAGCGGTCCGGGCGAGCAGTACTTC; CDR3aa: CASMPDASGPGEQYF
d_gene: NA; v_gene: TRBV7-2; j_gene: TRBJ1-6; abundance: NA; CDR3nt: TGTGCCAGCAGCCTACAGGGTTCTAATTCACCCCTCCACTTT; CDR3aa: CASSLQGSNSPLHF
d_gene: NA; v_gene: TRBV5-5; j_gene: TRBJ2-5; abundance: once; CDR3nt: TGTGCCAGCAGCTTGGCAAAGGCCCAAGAGACCCAGTACTTC; CDR3aa: CASSLAKAQETQYF
d_gene: TRBD1; v_gene: TRBV19; j_gene: TRBJ2-1; abundance: few; CDR3nt: TGTGCCAGTAGTCTCCGGGACAGGGGAGACAATGAGCAGTTCTTC; CDR3aa: CASSLRDRGDNEQFF
d_gene: TRBD1; v_gene: TRBV6-2/TRBV6-3; j_gene: TRBJ1-5; abundance: few; CDR3nt: TGTGCCAGCAGTCGACAGGGAGGTCAGCCCCAGCATTTT; CDR3aa: CASSRQGGQPQHF
d_gene: NA; v_gene: TRBV7-2; j_gene: TRBJ2-3; abundance: NA; CDR3nt: TGTGCCAGCAGCTTAACCGGCGGCACAGATACGCAGTATTTT; CDR3aa: CASSLTGGTDTQYF
d_gene: TRBD1; v_gene: TRBV5-1; j_gene: TRBJ2-1; abundance: NA; CDR3nt: TGCGCCAGCAGCACCGGGACAGAAATTTTGTGGAATGAGCAGTTCTTC; CDR3aa: CASSTGTEILWNEQFF
d_gene: NA; v_gene: TRBV7-2; j_gene: TRBJ2-7; abundance: NA; CDR3nt: TGTGCCAGCAGCTTGCGGGGTACCCCCTACGAGCAGTACTTC; CDR3aa: CASSLRGTPYEQYF
d_gene: NA; v_gene: TRBV5-4; j_gene: TRBJ2-5; abundance: NA; CDR3nt: TGTGCCAGCAGCGGGGAGGTCCCGGAGACCCAGTACTTC; CDR3aa: CASSGEVPETQYF
d_gene: TRBD2; v_gene: TRBV2; j_gene: TRBJ2-3; abundance: NA; CDR3nt: TGTGCCAGCACCGCCTCCGGGACTAGCGACCTTTTT; CDR3aa: CASTASGTSDLF
d_gene: NA; v_gene: TRBV6-5; j_gene: TRBJ2-7; abundance: NA; CDR3nt: TGTGCCAGCAGTTACTCGTCGGACTATGGCTCCTACGAGCAGTACTTC; CDR3aa: CASSYSSDYGSYEQYF
d_gene: NA; v_gene: TRBV5-6; j_gene: TRBJ2-7; abundance: NA; CDR3nt: TGTGCCAGCAGCTTGTACAGCCGAACCATTACTGAGCAGTACTTC; CDR3aa: CASSLYSRTITEQYF
d_gene: NA; v_gene: TRBV14; j_gene: TRBJ2-5; abundance: NA; CDR3nt: TGTGCCAGCAGCCAAGCCCTAAAAGAGACCCAGTACTTC; CDR3aa: CASSQALKETQYF
d_gene: TRBD2; v_gene: TRBV5-4; j_gene: TRBJ2-1; abundance: once; CDR3nt: TGTGCCAGCAGCTTAAGGCGGGAGAGGAGCTCCTACAATGAGCAGTTCTTC; CDR3aa: CASSLRRERSSYNEQFF